Listed here are 6 T cell receptor beta chains from one sample, sequenced in a study of cytomegalovirus exposure and HLA in healthy donors. The PCR ran on 60 Vbeta and 13 Jbeta primers. The protocol was immunoSEQ multiplex PCR, while the TCRdb copy is restricted to in-frame clones and leaves out a portion. The profile shows approximately 140,000 clones, 65% to 80% of them singletons. The sequenced sample consisted of PBMCs. The receptors derive from a middle-aged man in good health and CMV-seropositive.

This chain uses TRBV9 with TRBJ1-2; 8 nucleotides match TRBD1. This CDR3 has 14 residues. Germline CDR1 SGDLS, CDR2 YYNGEE. The V segment lost 4 bases and the J segment 0 bases; nucleotides outside the gene matches: 2. DNA of the CDR3: TGTGCCAGCAGCATGGGACAGGCTAACTATGGCTACACCTTC. This codes for CASSMGQANYGYTF.

This sequence joins TRBV28 and TRBJ1-2; 9 bases match TRBD1. CDR3 length equals 13 residues. CDR1 is MDHEN, CDR2 SYDVKM, per germline. J lost 11 bases, V lost 4 bases, and 8 bases had no gene match. CDR3 residues: CASSSGQGTPYTF. In nucleotides, the CDR3 is TGTGCCAGCAGTTCCGGACAGGGGACCCCATACACCTTC.

This sequence joins TRBV5-1 and TRBJ2-1; 7 bases are a match to TRBD2. The CDR3 loop spans 14 amino acids. The germline V gene encodes CDR1 SGHRS and CDR2 YFSETQ. V gave up 3 bases and J gave up 6 bases; unmatched junction bases: 6. The CDR3 region has the DNA TGCGCCAGCAGCTCAAGACTAGCTCCCAATGAGCAGTTCTTC. Its protein product is CASSSRLAPNEQFF.

Comments on this clone: One end of the junction does not line up with germline, which may come from a read error. V and J are TRBV2 and TRBJ2-7, with a possible D match to TRBD2 (5 bases). Germline assignment: CDR1 SNHLY and CDR2 FYNNEI. The CDR3 extends over 11 amino acids. CDR3 amino acids: CVCGETYEQYF. The CDR3 nucleotides read TGCGTCTGTGGGGAGACCTACGAGCAGTACTTC.

The rearrangement links TRBV5-1 to TRBJ2-7; possible D gene TRBD2, 5 bases. Germline V gene lookup returns CDR1 SGHRS and CDR2 YFSETQ. This CDR3 is 14 amino acids long. V was clipped by 0 bases and J by 2 bases, with 9 bases between them. The chain's CDR3 is CASSLGATTYEQYF. The DNA of the CDR3 is TGCGCCAGCAGCTTGGGAGCGACTACCTACGAGCAGTACTTC.

This clone showed up just once. The gene calls are TRBV15 and TRBJ2-7; D may be TRBD1 (5 bases). CDR3 length equals 13 residues. Germline V gene lookup returns CDR1 LNHNV and CDR2 YYDKDF (reference sequence). V was clipped by 8 bases and J by 2 bases, with 13 bases between them. CDR3 protein: CATGQGIAYEQYF. DNA for the CDR3: TGTGCCACCGGTCAGGGTATCGCCTACGAGCAGTACTTC.